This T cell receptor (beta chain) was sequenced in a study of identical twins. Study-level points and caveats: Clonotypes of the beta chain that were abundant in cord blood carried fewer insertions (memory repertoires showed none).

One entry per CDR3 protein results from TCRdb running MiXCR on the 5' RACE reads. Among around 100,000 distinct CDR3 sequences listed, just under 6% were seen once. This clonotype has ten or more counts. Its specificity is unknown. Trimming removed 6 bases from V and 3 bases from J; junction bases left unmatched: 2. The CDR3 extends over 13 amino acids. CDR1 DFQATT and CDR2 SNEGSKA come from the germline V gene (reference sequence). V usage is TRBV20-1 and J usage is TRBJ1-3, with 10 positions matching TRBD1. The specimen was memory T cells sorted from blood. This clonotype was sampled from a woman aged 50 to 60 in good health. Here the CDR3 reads CSAGTGDGNTIYF. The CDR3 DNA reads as TGCAGTGCCGGGACAGGGGATGGAAACACCATATATTTT.